Below are 19 T cell receptor beta chains sequenced from a single sample in a study of OX40 agonist ivuxolimab in advanced cancers. Sequenced by immunoSEQ multiplex PCR; TCRdb stores in-frame clones only, minus some. The sample contains around 80,000 clones, approximately 84% of which appear only once. The material was CD4+ or CD8+ T cells sorted from blood, obtained in a trial of the OX40 agonist ivuxolimab. These receptors came from an adult with an advanced solid tumor such as melanoma, head and neck, liver or kidney cancer.

The chain links TRBV9 to TRBJ1-3; D remains ambiguous. V lost 5 bases, J lost 3 bases, and 3 bases lay in between. There are 11 residues in the CDR3. CDR1 is SGDLS, CDR2 YYNGEE, per germline. CDR3 sequence: CASSDGNTIYF. CDR3 nucleotide sequence: TGTGCCAGCAGTGATGGAAACACCATATATTTT.

The V call is TRBV9, the J call TRBJ2-2; no clear D. Trimming removed 0 bases from V and 4 bases from J, with 16 bases in between. CDR3 size: 17 residues. CDR1 and CDR2 (germline): SGDLS, YYNGEE. The CDR3 DNA reads as TGTGCCAGCAGCGTAGTCCCGCTGGGGTTGAGCACCGGGGAGCTGTTTTTT. This codes for CASSVVPLGLSTGELFF. Combining the CDR3 with reference TRBV9 and TRBJ2-2 gives the whole variable domain DSGVTQTPKHLITATGQRVTLRCSPRSGDLSVYWYQQSLDQGLQFLIQYYNGEERAKGNILERFSAQQFPDLHSELNLSSLELGDSALYFCASSVVPLGLSTGELFFGEGSRLTVL.

The V gene is TRBV7-9, the J gene TRBJ2-3; 11 bases match TRBD1. The CDR3 consists of 16 residues. In germline, CDR1 is SEHNR, CDR2 FQNEAQ (reference sequence). V lost 3 bases, J lost 5 bases, and 7 bases stayed unmatched. DNA for the CDR3: TGTGCCAGCAGCTTCGCCGGGACAGGGGGAAGAGATACGCAGTATTTT. Translated: CASSFAGTGGRDTQYF.

The genes are TRBV11-1 and TRBJ1-6, with unresolved D. Germline V gene sequence: CDR1 SGHAT, CDR2 FQDESV (reference sequence). The CDR3 extends over 16 amino acids. The V gene lost 5 bases and the J gene lost 4 bases, with 15 bases spanning the gap. The CDR3 here is CASSPTVGGYNSPLHF. CDR3 DNA sequence: TGTGCCAGCAGCCCAACCGTAGGAGGTTATAATTCACCCCTCCACTTT.

The chain recombines TRBV6-6 with TRBJ2-5; D not resolved. Germline V lookup: CDR1 MNHNY, CDR2 SVGAGI (reference sequence). The CDR3 runs 13 residues. V lost 0 bases, J lost 7 bases, and 9 bases lay in between. CDR3 DNA: TGTGCCAGCAGTTACTCGGCGGAAGGGACCCAGTACTTC. Amino acids: CASSYSAEGTQYF.

The chain employs TRBV6-5 and TRBJ2-7; D is possibly TRBD1 (6 bases). CDR3 length: 14 amino acids. Germline CDR1 is MNHEY and CDR2 is SVGAGI. Trimming removed 2 bases at V and 6 bases at J, with 14 bases between. The CDR3 sequence is CASSYQGQGGEQYF. The DNA of the CDR3 is TGTGCCAGCAGTTACCAGGGGCAAGGGGGCGAGCAGTACTTC.

This CDR3 is CASRGSVNSPLHF. The DNA for the CDR3 is TGTGCCAGCCGCGGTTCGGTGAATTCACCCCTCCACTTT. The rearrangement uses TRBV5-4 and TRBJ1-6; the D is unclear. Germline V lookup: CDR1 SGHNT, CDR2 YYREEE (reference sequence). Trimming pared 7 bases from V and 7 bases from J, leaving 12 bases between. The CDR3 contains 13 residues.

The chain has TRBV10-1 and TRBJ2-3, with a possible D match to TRBD2 (6 bases). The V and J ends lost 3 bases and 1 base respectively, with 8 bases between them. The CDR3 length is 14 residues. Germline lookup yields CDR1 WNHNN and CDR2 SYGVQD (reference sequence). The CDR3 spells CASSDSGRTDTQYF. The CDR3, as DNA: TGCGCCAGCAGTGATAGCGGACGCACAGATACGCAGTATTTT.

The CDR3 loop is CASSLAPLAGEGGETQYF. The CDR3 DNA sequence: TGTGCCAGCAGCTTAGCGCCGCTAGCGGGGGAAGGTGGAGAGACCCAGTACTTC. The chain combines TRBV7-2 with TRBJ2-5; 10 bases line up with TRBD2. The CDR3 length is 18 residues. J gave up 4 bases and V 0 bases, and 11 bases lay outside the gene matches. CDR1 and CDR2 from the germline V gene are SGHTA and FQGNSA.

The chain links TRBV5-6 to TRBJ1-6; D uncertain. CDR1 and CDR2 from the germline V gene are SGHDT and YYEEEE. CDR3 length: 16 amino acids. V shed 4 bases and J shed 0 bases, with 11 bases lying between them. The CDR3 DNA follows: TGTGCCAGCAGCAGATCAAGTTCCTCCTATAATTCACCCCTCCACTTT. It translates to CASSRSSSSYNSPLHF.

The V call is TRBV10-2, the J call TRBJ2-2; possible D gene TRBD1, 5 bases. Germline V gene data show CDR1 as WSHSY and CDR2 as SAAADI. The CDR3 extends over 14 amino acids. V lost 7 bases and J lost 0, with 9 bases in between. The DNA for the CDR3 is TGCGCCAGCACACGACAGCCGAACACCGGGGAGCTGTTTTTT. This codes for CASTRQPNTGELFF.

This clone was recorded once. V usage is TRBV28 and J usage is TRBJ1-4, with a tentative D call TRBD1 (6 bases). This CDR3 contains 15 residues. Germline V gene sequence: CDR1 MDHEN, CDR2 SYDVKM. Trimming shortened V by 6 bases and J by 4 bases, and 15 bases separated the two germline ends. This CDR3 reads CASSPGGGLNEKLFF. The CDR3 region has the DNA TGTGCCAGCAGCCCCGGGGGGGGCCTTAATGAAAAACTGTTTTTT.

The chain is built from TRBV13 and TRBJ2-7, with a weak D call TRBD1 (6 bases). This CDR3 comprises 14 residues. The V and J ends lost 5 bases and 2 bases respectively, with 13 bases between them. Germline CDR1 PRHDT, CDR2 FYEKMQ (reference sequence). The CDR3 DNA is TGTGCCAGCAGCGTACAGGGTTTACCCTACGAGCAGTACTTC. Translation gives CASSVQGLPYEQYF.

V usage is TRBV28 and J usage is TRBJ1-6, with D unclear. CDR3 length: 16 residues. Germline lookup yields CDR1 MDHEN and CDR2 SYDVKM. With 3 bases removed from V and 0 bases from J, the gap between germline ends came to 9 bases. CDR3 nucleotides: TGTGCCAGCAGTTTGGCCTTAAGCTCCTATAATTCACCCCTCCACTTT. Translated: CASSLALSSYNSPLHF.

This clone came up a few times. J is TRBJ2-7 and V is TRBV3-2. TRBV3-2 is deemed a pseudogene. The CDR3 runs to 9 residues. CDR3 coding DNA: TGTGCCACCGGATACGAGCAGTACGTC. Protein: CATGYEQYV.

The chain combines TRBV7-8 with TRBJ2-1; D is unresolved. The CDR3 extends over 15 amino acids. Germline V gene data show CDR1 as SGHVS and CDR2 as FQNEAQ. V dropped 4 bases and J dropped 8 bases, with 18 bases sitting between them. CDR3: CASSSDRTPEDEQFF. CDR3 coding DNA: TGTGCCAGCAGCTCCGATAGGACGCCGGAAGATGAGCAGTTCTTC.

V is TRBV7-2 and J is TRBJ1-4; the D gene is possibly TRBD1 (5 bases). The CDR3 sequence is 18 residues long. Germline assignment: CDR1 SGHTA and CDR2 FQGNSA. V lost 5 bases to trimming and J lost 8 bases, with 27 bases between them. The CDR3 sequence is CASSPGRGLKGRGEKLFF. DNA for the CDR3: TGTGCCAGCAGCCCGGGGAGGGGACTAAAGGGGCGAGGAGAAAAACTGTTTTTT. Full variable domain (missing parts from reference TRBV7-2 and TRBJ1-4): GAGVSQSPSNKVTEKGKDVELRCDPISGHTALYWYRQSLGQGLEFLIYFQGNSAPDKSGLPSDRFSAERTGGSVSTLTIQRTQQEDSAVYLCASSPGRGLKGRGEKLFFGSGTQLSVL.

This clone appeared once. The chain carries TRBV5-4 and TRBJ1-3; 7 bases line up with TRBD1. The V segment lost 3 bases and the J segment 0 bases; nucleotides outside the gene matches: 3. This CDR3 is 15 amino acids long. The germline gives CDR1 SGHNT, CDR2 YYREEE (reference sequence). This chain's CDR3 is CASSYYRGSGNTIYF. CDR3 nucleotides: TGTGCCAGCAGCTATTACAGGGGCTCTGGAAACACCATATATTTT. Complete variable domain (other parts from reference TRBV5-4 and TRBJ1-3): ETGVTQSPTHLIKTRGQQVTLRCSSQSGHNTVSWYQQALGQGPQFIFQYYREEENGRGNFPPRFSGLQFPNYSSELNVNALELDDSALYLCASSYYRGSGNTIYFGEGSWLTVV.

The V call is TRBV20-1, the J call TRBJ2-3, with no clear D. The V gene lost 4 bases and the J gene lost 0 bases, with 2 bases spanning the gap. Germline loops: CDR1 DFQATT, CDR2 SNEGSKA (reference sequence). The CDR3 totals 11 residues. DNA of the CDR3: TGCAGTGCTATCAGCACAGATACGCAGTATTTT. Protein sequence: CSAISTDTQYF.